The text below deals with one T cell receptor (beta chain). Its cognate antigen has yet to be identified. Per-nucleotide qualities are absent, and no much larger clonotype sits a single base away. This sample was taken from a study of blood T cell repertoires in COVID-19 (dated by TCRdb to about 2020). With regard to the full study: Samples covering the acute and convalescent phases of COVID-19 were provided by collaborators in the United States, Italy and Spain. Deeply sampled blood TCRbeta repertoires from subjects exposed to, actively infected with, or recovered from COVID-19 were included in the dataset. Samples came from the ongoing ImmuneRACE study (first 160 participants) plus 1,254 subjects from 6 global collaborators. The prospective study material was composed of cDNA or gDNA derived from T cells, B-cell-depleted T cells, or PBMCs. A de-identified subject ID, COVID-19 status, age in years and sex were almost always included in the sample metadata. The repertoires were made available in a free public database intended to serve as a resource for research on the immune response to SARS-CoV-2. HLA class I and class II types, where available, came from metadata supplied by the sample provider rather than from assay-based typing.

What the authors observed across the whole study: The quantity of clinical and demographic metadata differed by source and by participant and was supplied without curation.

The germline V gene (reference sequence) gives CDR1 as SGHNT and CDR2 as YYREEE. The CDR3 runs 18 residues from the cysteine to the phenylalanine. CDR3 DNA only is kept here, 54 bases in frame from base 1. For this chain, trimming is 4 bases at the V end and 2 bases at the J end, and the number of junction bases without a gene match is 13. The collaborating institutions used their own protocols to collect whole blood in K2EDTA tubes. For TCRbeta analysis, collaborator samples were shipped as frozen whole blood, as isolated PBMCs, or as DNA extracted from either sample type. The immunoSEQ Assay, a bias-controlled multiplex PCR, was used to amplify TCRbeta CDR3 regions from genomic DNA. Per the original workflow: The number of nucleated cells in each sample was estimated by amplification of reference gene primers within the assay. To quantify the absolute abundance of each unique TCRbeta CDR3 rearrangement, sequence reads were collapsed and filtered. For each sample, productive Simpson clonality was calculated as the square root of Simpson's diversity index across productive rearrangements. Imported from immuneACCESS, the table was reduced by TCRdb to in-frame sequences with V and J called. These copies leave out some clones; in studies compared against another copy, an unresolved V gene accounts for under half, and the cause of the remainder is not known. V and J calls plus clone size are reproduced from that table; the DNA served to infer D and trimming. The sample data list 300,000 or so clones, and over 80% of these were observed just once. The ten largest clones represent around 3.9% of the sample.

The chain joins TRBV5-4 to TRBJ2-2; 8 nucleotides in the junction match TRBD2. The sequenced material came from peripheral blood. The clonotype comes from a woman aged 45 to 65 with active or convalescent COVID-19. This receptor carries the CDR3 CASSRGVVAGTNTGELFF. The DNA is TGTGCCAGCAGCCGGGGGGTGGTAGCGGGGACCAACACCGGGGAGCTGTTTTTT.